This is a list of T cell receptor beta chains from one sample in a study of low-dose radiotherapy and immunotherapy resistance in tumors. TCRdb fed the reads into MiXCR, producing one record per CDR3 protein. The sample shows tens of thousands of distinct CDR3 sequences, approximately 26% of them seen only once. The input for sequencing was PBMCs, taken after low-dose radiotherapy plus immunotherapy. The origin of the receptors is a male donor with prostate cancer. CDR3s include the opening cysteine and the closing phenylalanine or tryptophan. A D gene is named only where the DNA matches it firmly. Clone size is not always given. Where it is, it says once, few, many or a class for expanded clones.

j_call clone_size v_call d_call cdr3_nt cdr3_aa
TRBJ2-3 many TRBV19 NA TGTGCCGCCAGAACTAGTTCGGCAGATACGCAGTATTTT CAARTSSADTQYF
TRBJ1-1 many TRBV6-2/TRBV6-3 NA TGTGCCAGCAGCTTATTCACAGTGAACACTGAAGCTTTCTTT CASSLFTVNTEAFF
TRBJ2-3 many TRBV14 NA TGTGCCAGCAGTCCGTGGCGCACAGATACGCAGTATTTT CASSPWRTDTQYF
TRBJ1-1 NA TRBV5-1 TRBD1 TGCGCCAGCAGCTTGGCCGGGACAGGGGGGAGCACTGAAGCTTTCTTT CASSLAGTGGSTEAFF
TRBJ2-7 NA TRBV2 TRBD2 TGTGCCAGCAGTGGGGACTACTCCTACGAGCAGTACTTC CASSGDYSYEQYF
TRBJ2-7 many TRBV6-6 NA TGTGCCAGCAGTTACTCGCGGGGACAAACTTACTACGAGCAGTACTTC CASSYSRGQTYYEQYF
TRBJ1-1 NA TRBV10-3 NA TGTGCCATCAGTGAGCCTCCCGAGGGGGGCATGAACACTGAAGCTTTCTTT CAISEPPEGGMNTEAFF
TRBJ2-1 NA TRBV6-6 TRBD1 TGTGGCAGCAGGAACAGGGGAAGGGGCACCAATGAGCAGTTCTTC CGSRNRGRGTNEQFF
TRBJ2-7 many TRBV5-1 NA TGCGCCAGCAGCTTGGAGGGGGGTTCCTACGAGCAGTACTTC CASSLEGGSYEQYF
TRBJ2-1 NA TRBV29-1 TRBD2 TGCAGCGTTGTAGGGCTAGCGGGAGTGGATGAGCAGTTCTTC CSVVGLAGVDEQFF
TRBJ2-3 medium-sized TRBV6-5 TRBD1 TGTGCCAGCAGACGACAGGGGGCGCTTACAGATACGCAGTATTTT CASRRQGALTDTQYF
TRBJ2-1 many TRBV5-1 TRBD2 TGCGCCAGCACCAACCTTATTACCGCCGTAGCTAGCGGGAGTGGGGAGCAGTTCTTC CASTNLITAVASGSGEQFF
TRBJ2-3 few TRBV28 TRBD2 TGTGCCAGCAGTTGGGTGACGTCGACTAGCGGGGGCCCTCGCACAGATACGCAGTATTTT CASSWVTSTSGGPRTDTQYF
TRBJ2-1 many TRBV20-1 TRBD2 TGCAGTGCTATTGGACTAGCGGGAGAGGTCTACAATGAGCAGTTCTTC CSAIGLAGEVYNEQFF
TRBJ1-1 NA TRBV5-5 NA TGTGCCAGCAGCTTCGAAGGGGCCCTGAACACTGAAGCTTTCTTT CASSFEGALNTEAFF
TRBJ2-7 many TRBV6-2/TRBV6-3 NA TGTGCCAGCAGATTAGCGGCCTCCTACGAGCAGTACTTC CASRLAASYEQYF
TRBJ2-7 once TRBV6-2/TRBV6-3 NA TGTGCCAGCACTTTACAGGGAAGGCACGAGCAGTACTTC CASTLQGRHEQYF
TRBJ2-3 many TRBV28 TRBD2 TGTGCCAGCAATAGGAGGCTAGCGGGAACAGATACGCAGTATTTT CASNRRLAGTDTQYF
TRBJ1-5 many TRBV28 NA TGTGCCAGCAGTTCCTTGGGGGGACCGCCGCGGTACTATAGCAATCAGCCCCAGCATTTT CASSSLGGPPRYYSNQPQHF
TRBJ1-1 NA TRBV2 NA TGTGCCAGCAGTGGGGGGTTTGGCACTGAAGCTTTCTTT CASSGGFGTEAFF
TRBJ2-2 few TRBV10-3 TRBD2 TGTGCCATCAGCCCCCGGGGGGAGACCGGGGAGCTGTTTTTT CAISPRGETGELFF
TRBJ1-5 many TRBV7-8 TRBD1 TGTGCCAGCAGCCCGGACAGGGATCAGCCCCAGCATTTT CASSPDRDQPQHF
TRBJ2-5 many TRBV11-1 NA TGTGCCAGCAGCTTAGATCCGGGTCCAGAGACCCAGTACTTC CASSLDPGPETQYF
TRBJ2-1 many TRBV29-1 TRBD1 TGCAGCGTTGACGTAGGCAGGGGGCGGAATGAGCAGTTCTTC CSVDVGRGRNEQFF
TRBJ2-3 many TRBV7-2 NA TGTGCCAGCAGCTTAAGGGCTGGTCCAGATACGCAGTATTTT CASSLRAGPDTQYF
TRBJ1-5 many TRBV29-1 TRBD1 TGCAGCGTTGATTTTTGGGACAGGGGCAATCAGCCCCAGCATTTT CSVDFWDRGNQPQHF
TRBJ1-4 NA TRBV18 TRBD1 TGTGCCAGCTCACCCGTTCAGCAGGGGGAACTGTTTTTT CASSPVQQGELFF
TRBJ2-5 NA TRBV6-1 NA TGTGCCAGCAGCTCCAGCGGCTGGGGGGCGGAGACCCAGTACTTC CASSSSGWGAETQYF
TRBJ1-5 NA TRBV10-3 NA TGTGCCATCCCCAGGCTTAGCAATCAGCCCCAGCATTTT CAIPRLSNQPQHF
TRBJ2-1 NA TRBV2 NA TGTGCCAGCACTCGGCGGGGGCGCTCCTACAATGAGCAGTTCTTC CASTRRGRSYNEQFF
TRBJ2-7 many TRBV4-2 NA TGTGCCAGCAGCCATGTTAGCGTTTCCTACGAGCAGTACTTC CASSHVSVSYEQYF